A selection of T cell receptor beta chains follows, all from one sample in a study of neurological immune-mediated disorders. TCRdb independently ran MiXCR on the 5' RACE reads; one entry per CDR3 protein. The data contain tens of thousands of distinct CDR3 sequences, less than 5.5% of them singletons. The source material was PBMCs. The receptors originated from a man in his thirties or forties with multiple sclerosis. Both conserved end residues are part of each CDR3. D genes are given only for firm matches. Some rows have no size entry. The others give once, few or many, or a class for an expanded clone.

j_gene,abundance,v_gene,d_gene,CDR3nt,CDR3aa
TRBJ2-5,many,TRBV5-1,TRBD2,TGCGCCAGCAGTATGGAGCTAGCGGGGGAGACCCAGTACTTC,CASSMELAGETQYF
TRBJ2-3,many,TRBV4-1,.,TGCGCCAGCAGCCACCTCGGTCTGATTGGAGTCTCTAGCACAGATACGCAGTATTTT,CASSHLGLIGVSSTDTQYF
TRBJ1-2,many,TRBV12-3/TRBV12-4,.,TGTGCCAGCAGTATAAGGGATTATAGCGGCTACACCTTC,CASSIRDYSGYTF
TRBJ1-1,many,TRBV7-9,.,TGTGCCAGCAGCAGAAGCTCTTTGAACACTGAAGCTTTCTTT,CASSRSSLNTEAFF
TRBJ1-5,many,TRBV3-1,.,TGTGCCAGCAGCCAAGATGGGACACTAAACAATCAGCCCCAGCATTTT,CASSQDGTLNNQPQHF
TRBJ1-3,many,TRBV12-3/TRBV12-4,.,TGTGCCAGCAGTTTTGGAGGGAGGTTTGGAAACACCATATATTTT,CASSFGGRFGNTIYF
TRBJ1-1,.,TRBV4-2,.,TGTGCCAGCAGCCAAGGACGGTTCAACACTGAAGCTTTCTTT,CASSQGRFNTEAFF
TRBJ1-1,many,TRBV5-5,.,TGTGCCAGCAGCCGGCGACCAGGAATGAACACTGAAGCTTTCTTT,CASSRRPGMNTEAFF
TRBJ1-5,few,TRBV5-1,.,TGCGCCAGCAGCTTGGAGTGGGGGACCAATCAGCCCCAGAATTTT,CASSLEWGTNQPQNF
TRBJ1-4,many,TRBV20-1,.,TGCAGTGCTAGGGGGGCCTCGACGGATGAAAAACTGTTTTTT,CSARGASTDEKLFF
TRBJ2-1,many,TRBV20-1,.,TGCAGTGCATCAAAGGGAGGACATGAGCAGTTCTTC,CSASKGGHEQFF
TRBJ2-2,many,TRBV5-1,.,TGCGCCAGCAGCCCCGGGACACCGAACACCGGGGAGCTGTTTTTT,CASSPGTPNTGELFF
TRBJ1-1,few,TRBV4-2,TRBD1,TGTGCCAGCAGCCAATTCTCAGACAGGGAGATTGAAGCTTTCTTT,CASSQFSDREIEAFF
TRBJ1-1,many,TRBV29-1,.,TGCAGCGTTGGCCTAGGCGGGTACACTGAAGCTTTCTTT,CSVGLGGYTEAFF
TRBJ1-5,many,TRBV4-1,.,TGCGCCAGCTCCCCAAGGGTGGGACAGCCCCAGCATTTT,CASSPRVGQPQHF
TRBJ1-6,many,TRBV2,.,TGTGCCAGCAGCCCATTAGCGCTGGATTCACCCCTCCACTTT,CASSPLALDSPLHF
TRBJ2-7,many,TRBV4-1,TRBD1,TGCGCCAGCAGCCACCCGGGACAGGGGGTCTACGAGCAGTACTTC,CASSHPGQGVYEQYF
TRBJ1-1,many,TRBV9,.,TGTGCCAGCAGCGTAGACGCGGGGAACACTGAAGCTTTCTTT,CASSVDAGNTEAFF
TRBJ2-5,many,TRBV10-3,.,TGTGCCATCAGTTTACCGGGACTCCAAGAGACCCAGTACTTC,CAISLPGLQETQYF
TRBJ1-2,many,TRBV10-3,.,TGTGCCATCAGTGAAGAGAGTGTCTATGGCTACACCTTC,CAISEESVYGYTF
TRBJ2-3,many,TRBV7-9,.,TGTGCCAGCAGCCGCCGTGGGCAGGCCGCAGATACGCAGTATTTT,CASSRRGQAADTQYF
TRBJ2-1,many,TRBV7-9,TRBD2,TGTGCCAGCAGCCAGGGGTCTAGCGGGCCTGTGGATGAGCAGTTCTTC,CASSQGSSGPVDEQFF
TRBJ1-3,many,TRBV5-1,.,TGCGCCAGCAGTTACCCGGGACCTGGAAACACCATATATTTT,CASSYPGPGNTIYF
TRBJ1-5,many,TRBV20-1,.,TGCAGTGCTAGAGGTTGGGCAGGGACGTCCAATCAGCCCCAGCATTTT,CSARGWAGTSNQPQHF
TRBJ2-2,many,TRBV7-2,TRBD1,TGTGCCAGCAGCTTAGGGGGACAGGGCTACACCGGGGAGCTGTTTTTT,CASSLGGQGYTGELFF
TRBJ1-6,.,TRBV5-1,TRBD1,TGCGCCAGCAGCTTGCCAGGGGGTATTAATTCACCCCTCAACTTT,CASSLPGGINSPLNF
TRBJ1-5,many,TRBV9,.,TGTGCCAGCAGCGCAGGGGACTATATTAGCAATCAGCCCCAGCATTTT,CASSAGDYISNQPQHF
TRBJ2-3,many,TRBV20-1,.,TGCAGTGCCATCCCGGGGGTAGATACGCAGTATTTT,CSAIPGVDTQYF
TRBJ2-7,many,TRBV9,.,TGTGCCAGCAGCGTAGGGGGGAGATCCTACGAGCAGTACTTC,CASSVGGRSYEQYF
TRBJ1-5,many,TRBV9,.,TGTGCCAGCAGCGCGGACTTGGACCCGAGGACTCAGCCCCAGCATTTT,CASSADLDPRTQPQHF
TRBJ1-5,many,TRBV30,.,TGTGCCTGGAGTGTAGGGTCCTCGGGCAATCAGCCCCAGCATTTT,CAWSVGSSGNQPQHF
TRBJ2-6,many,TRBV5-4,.,TGTGCCTTTAACCTCGGCGAGGGGGCTGGGGCCAACGTCCTGACTTTC,CAFNLGEGAGANVLTF
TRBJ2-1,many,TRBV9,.,TGTGCCAGCAGCGTAGAGGGGGGAACGCAGTTCTTC,CASSVEGGTQFF
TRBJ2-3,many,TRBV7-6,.,TGTGCCAGCAGTCTAGAGGGAGGCAGGGGGAGGACAGATACGCAGTATTTT,CASSLEGGRGRTDTQYF
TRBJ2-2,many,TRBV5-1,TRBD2,TGCGCCAGCAGCACCCAGCCGAGCGGGACTAACACCGGGGAGCTGTTTTTT,CASSTQPSGTNTGELFF
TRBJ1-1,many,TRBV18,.,TGTGCCAGCTCACTCATCCGGGGGGCGAGCACTGAAGCTTTCTTT,CASSLIRGASTEAFF
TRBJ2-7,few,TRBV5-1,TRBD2,TGCGCCAGCAGCTTAGCGGGAGAGCAGTACTTC,CASSLAGEQYF
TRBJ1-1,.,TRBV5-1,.,TGCGCCAGCAGCTTGGGATCAGACAGAATAGTCACTGAAGCTTTCTTT,CASSLGSDRIVTEAFF
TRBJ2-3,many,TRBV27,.,TGTGCCAGCAGTTTAAAGTCCCGGGGGCGTTTCACAGATACGCAGTATTTT,CASSLKSRGRFTDTQYF
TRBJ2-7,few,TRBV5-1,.,TGCGCCAGCAGGTTGAGCCCAAGGGGTAGCTCCTACGAGCAGTACTTC,CASRLSPRGSSYEQYF
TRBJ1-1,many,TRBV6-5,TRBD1,TGTGCCAGCAGTTACCGGGGGACAGGGGGCGAGAGGACTGAAGCTTTCTTT,CASSYRGTGGERTEAFF
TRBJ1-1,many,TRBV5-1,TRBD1,TGCGCCAGCAGCCCCCTGGGGGCGACAGGGGTGGAAGCTTTCTTT,CASSPLGATGVEAFF
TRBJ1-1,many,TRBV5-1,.,TGCGCCAGCAGCCGGGACACTTTTAACACTGAAGCTTTCTTT,CASSRDTFNTEAFF
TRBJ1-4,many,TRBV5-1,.,TGCGCCAGCAGCTCGGGACGGATTAATGAAAAACTGTTTTTT,CASSSGRINEKLFF
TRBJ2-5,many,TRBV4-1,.,TGCGCCAGCAGCCAAAGCAGGCAAGAGACCCAGTACTTC,CASSQSRQETQYF